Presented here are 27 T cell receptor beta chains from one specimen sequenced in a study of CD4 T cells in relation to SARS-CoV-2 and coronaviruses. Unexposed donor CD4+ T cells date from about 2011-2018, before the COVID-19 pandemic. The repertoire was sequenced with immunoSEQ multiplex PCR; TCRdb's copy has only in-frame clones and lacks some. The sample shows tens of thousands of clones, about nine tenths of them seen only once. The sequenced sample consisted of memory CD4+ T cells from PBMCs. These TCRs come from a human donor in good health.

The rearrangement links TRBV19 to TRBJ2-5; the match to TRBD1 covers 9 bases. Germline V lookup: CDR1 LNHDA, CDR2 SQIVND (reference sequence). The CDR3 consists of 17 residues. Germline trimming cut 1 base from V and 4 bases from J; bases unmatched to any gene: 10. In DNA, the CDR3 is TGTGCCAGTAGTATAGTCTCCCACGGGACAGGGCGAGAGACCCAGTACTTC. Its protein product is CASSIVSHGTGRETQYF.

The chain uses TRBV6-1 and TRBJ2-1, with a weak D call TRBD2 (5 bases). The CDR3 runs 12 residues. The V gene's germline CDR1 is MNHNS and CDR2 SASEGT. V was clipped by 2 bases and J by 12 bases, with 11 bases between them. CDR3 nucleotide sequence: TGTGCCAGCAGTGAACACGGGATTGGGCAGTTCTTC. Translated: CASSEHGIGQFF.

The CDR3 DNA is TGTGCCAGCCGTTTGAGGGGCGGCAAGAACAATCAGCCCCAGCATTTT. Its translation: CASRLRGGKNNQPQHF. The chain couples TRBV6-5 to TRBJ1-5, with D tentatively TRBD1 (5 bases). This CDR3 spans 16 amino acids. The V gene lost 8 bases and the J gene lost 3 bases, with 20 bases spanning the gap. Germline V gives CDR1 MNHEY, CDR2 SVGAGI.

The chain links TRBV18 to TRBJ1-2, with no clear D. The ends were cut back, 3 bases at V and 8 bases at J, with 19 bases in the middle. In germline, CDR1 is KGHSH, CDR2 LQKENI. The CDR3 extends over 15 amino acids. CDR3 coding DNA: TGTGCCAGCTCACCTGAATCGAACCCGTTTGTAGGCTACACCTTC. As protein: CASSPESNPFVGYTF.

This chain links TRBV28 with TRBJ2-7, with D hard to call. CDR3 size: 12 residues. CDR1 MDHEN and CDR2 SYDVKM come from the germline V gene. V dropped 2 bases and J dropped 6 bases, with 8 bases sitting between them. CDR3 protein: CASSLIRFEQYF. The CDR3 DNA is TGTGCCAGCAGTTTAATACGCTTCGAGCAGTACTTC.

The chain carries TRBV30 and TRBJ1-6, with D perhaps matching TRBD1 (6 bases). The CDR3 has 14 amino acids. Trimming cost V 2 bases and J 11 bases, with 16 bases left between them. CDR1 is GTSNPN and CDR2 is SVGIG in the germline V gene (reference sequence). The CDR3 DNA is TGTGCCTGGAGTTGGGCAGGGGCTTCGCCACCCCTCCACTTT. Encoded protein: CAWSWAGASPPLHF.

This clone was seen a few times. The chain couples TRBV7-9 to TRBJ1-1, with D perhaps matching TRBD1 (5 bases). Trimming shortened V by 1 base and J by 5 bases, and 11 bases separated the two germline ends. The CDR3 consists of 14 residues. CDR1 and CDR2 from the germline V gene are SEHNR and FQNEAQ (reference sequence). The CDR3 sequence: CASSLEGEGTEAFF. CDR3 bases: TGTGCCAGCAGCTTAGAGGGAGAGGGGACTGAAGCTTTCTTT.

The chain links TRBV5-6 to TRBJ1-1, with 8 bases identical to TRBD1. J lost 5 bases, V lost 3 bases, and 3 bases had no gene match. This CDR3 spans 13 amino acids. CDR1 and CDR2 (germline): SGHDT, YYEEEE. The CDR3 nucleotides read TGTGCCAGCAGCTGGACAGGGAGGACTGAAGCTTTCTTT. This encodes CASSWTGRTEAFF.

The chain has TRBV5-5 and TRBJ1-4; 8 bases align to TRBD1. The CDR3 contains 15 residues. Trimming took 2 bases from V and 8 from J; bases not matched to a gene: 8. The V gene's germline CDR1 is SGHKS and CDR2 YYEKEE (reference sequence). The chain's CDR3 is CASSFEDRAGEKLFF. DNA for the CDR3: TGTGCCAGCAGCTTCGAGGACAGGGCGGGGGAAAAACTGTTTTTT.

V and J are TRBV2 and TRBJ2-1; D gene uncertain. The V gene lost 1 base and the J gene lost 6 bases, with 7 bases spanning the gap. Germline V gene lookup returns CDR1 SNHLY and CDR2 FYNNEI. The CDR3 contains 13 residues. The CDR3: CASSEDYVNEQFF. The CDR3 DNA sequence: TGTGCCAGCAGTGAAGACTACGTCAATGAGCAGTTCTTC.

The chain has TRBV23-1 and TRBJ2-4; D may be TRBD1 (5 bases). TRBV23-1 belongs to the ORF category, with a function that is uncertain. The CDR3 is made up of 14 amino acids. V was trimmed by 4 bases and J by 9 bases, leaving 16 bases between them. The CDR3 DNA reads TGCGCCAGCAGTCTCCCGAGCAGGGCAGCCATTCAGTACTTC. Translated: CASSLPSRAAIQYF.

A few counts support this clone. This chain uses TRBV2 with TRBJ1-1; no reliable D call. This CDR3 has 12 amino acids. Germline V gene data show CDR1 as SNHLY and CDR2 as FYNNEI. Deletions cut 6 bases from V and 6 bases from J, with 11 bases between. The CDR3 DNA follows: TGTGCCAGCAGCCTAGGGTGGGCTGAAGCTTTCTTT. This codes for CASSLGWAEAFF.

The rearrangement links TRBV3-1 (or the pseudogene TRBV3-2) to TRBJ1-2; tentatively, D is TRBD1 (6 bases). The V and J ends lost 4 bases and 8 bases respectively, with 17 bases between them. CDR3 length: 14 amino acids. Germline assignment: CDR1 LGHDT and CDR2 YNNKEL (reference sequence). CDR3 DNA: TGTGCCAGCAGCCTCGGACAGATGATTAAAGGCTACACCTTC. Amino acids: CASSLGQMIKGYTF.

CDR3 coding DNA: TGTGCCAGCAGTTATGAGACAGGGATCTACGAGCAGTACTTC. Amino acid sequence: CASSYETGIYEQYF. The chain links TRBV6-6 to TRBJ2-7; TRBD1 matches at 7 bases. The CDR3 length is 14 residues. The V gene's germline CDR1 is MNHNY and CDR2 SVGAGI (reference sequence). The J segment lost 3 bases and the V segment lost 3 bases, leaving 5 bases of the junction unmatched.

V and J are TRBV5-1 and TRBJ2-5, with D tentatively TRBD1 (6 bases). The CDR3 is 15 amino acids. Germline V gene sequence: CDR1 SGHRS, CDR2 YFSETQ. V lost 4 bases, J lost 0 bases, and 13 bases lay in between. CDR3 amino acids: CASSRGQIYQETQYF. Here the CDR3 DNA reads TGCGCCAGCAGCCGAGGACAGATTTACCAAGAGACCCAGTACTTC.

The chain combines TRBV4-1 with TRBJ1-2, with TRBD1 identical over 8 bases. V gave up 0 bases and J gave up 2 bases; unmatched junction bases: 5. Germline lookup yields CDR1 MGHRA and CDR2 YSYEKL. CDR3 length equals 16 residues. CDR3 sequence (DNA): TGCGCCAGCAGCCAAGATCTGGGACAGGCGAACTATGGCTACACCTTC. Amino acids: CASSQDLGQANYGYTF.

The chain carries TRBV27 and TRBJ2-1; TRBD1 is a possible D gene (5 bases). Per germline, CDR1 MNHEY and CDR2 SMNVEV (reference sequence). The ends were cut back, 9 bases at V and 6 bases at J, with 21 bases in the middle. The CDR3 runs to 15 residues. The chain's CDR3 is CASNVGVGKGNEQFF. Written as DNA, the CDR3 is TGTGCCAGTAACGTAGGGGTAGGAAAGGGCAATGAGCAGTTCTTC.

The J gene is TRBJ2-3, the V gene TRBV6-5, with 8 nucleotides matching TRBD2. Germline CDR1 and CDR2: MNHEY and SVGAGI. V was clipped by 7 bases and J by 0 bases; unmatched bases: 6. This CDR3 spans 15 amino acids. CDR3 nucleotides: TGTGCCAGCATCAGGGCTAGCGGGAGCACAGATACGCAGTATTTT. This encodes CASIRASGSTDTQYF.

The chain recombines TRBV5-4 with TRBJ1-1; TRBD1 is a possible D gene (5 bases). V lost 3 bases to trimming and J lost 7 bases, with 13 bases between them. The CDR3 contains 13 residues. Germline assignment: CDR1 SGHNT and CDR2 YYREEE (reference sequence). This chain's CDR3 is CASSSWDLHEAFF. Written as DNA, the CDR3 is TGTGCCAGCAGCTCATGGGACTTACATGAAGCTTTCTTT.

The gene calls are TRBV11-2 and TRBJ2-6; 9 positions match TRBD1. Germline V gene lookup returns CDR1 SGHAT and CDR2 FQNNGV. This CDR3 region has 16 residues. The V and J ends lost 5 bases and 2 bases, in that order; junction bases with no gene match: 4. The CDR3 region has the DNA TGTGCCAGCAGCCCGCGGGACAGGGCTGGGGCCAACGTCCTGACTTTC. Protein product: CASSPRDRAGANVLTF.

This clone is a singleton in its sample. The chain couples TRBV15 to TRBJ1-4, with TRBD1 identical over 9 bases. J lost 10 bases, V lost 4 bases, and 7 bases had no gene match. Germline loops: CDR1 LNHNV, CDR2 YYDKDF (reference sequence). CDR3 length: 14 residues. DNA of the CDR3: TGTGCCACCAGCAAAGACAGGGGGGTAGGAAAACTGTTTTTT. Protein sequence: CATSKDRGVGKLFF.

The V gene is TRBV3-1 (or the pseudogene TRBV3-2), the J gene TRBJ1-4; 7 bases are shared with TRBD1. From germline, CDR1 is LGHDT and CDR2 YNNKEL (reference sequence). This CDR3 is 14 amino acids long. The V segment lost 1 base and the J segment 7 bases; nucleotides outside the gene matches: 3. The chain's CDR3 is CASSQAGGSEKLFF. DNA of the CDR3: TGTGCCAGCAGCCAAGCAGGGGGAAGTGAAAAACTGTTTTTT.

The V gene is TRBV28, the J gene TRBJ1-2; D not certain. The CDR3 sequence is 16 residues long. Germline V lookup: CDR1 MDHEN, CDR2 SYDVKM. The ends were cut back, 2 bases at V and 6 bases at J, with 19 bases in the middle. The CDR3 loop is CASSLGLVVRANGYTF. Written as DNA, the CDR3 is TGTGCCAGCAGTTTAGGCTTGGTAGTGAGGGCCAATGGCTACACCTTC.

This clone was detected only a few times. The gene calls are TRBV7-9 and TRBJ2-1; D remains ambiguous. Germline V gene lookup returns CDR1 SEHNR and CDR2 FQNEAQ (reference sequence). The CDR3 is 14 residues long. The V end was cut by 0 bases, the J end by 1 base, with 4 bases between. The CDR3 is CASSLAVSYNEQFF. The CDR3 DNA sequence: TGTGCCAGCAGCTTAGCCGTTTCCTACAATGAGCAGTTCTTC.

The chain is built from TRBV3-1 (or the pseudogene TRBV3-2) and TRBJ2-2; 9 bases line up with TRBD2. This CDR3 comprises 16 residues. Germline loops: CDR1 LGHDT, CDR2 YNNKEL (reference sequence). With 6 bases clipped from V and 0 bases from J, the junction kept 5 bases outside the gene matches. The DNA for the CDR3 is TGTGCCAGCAGTCGAGGACTAGCGTCGAACACCGGGGAGCTGTTTTTT. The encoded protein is CASSRGLASNTGELFF.

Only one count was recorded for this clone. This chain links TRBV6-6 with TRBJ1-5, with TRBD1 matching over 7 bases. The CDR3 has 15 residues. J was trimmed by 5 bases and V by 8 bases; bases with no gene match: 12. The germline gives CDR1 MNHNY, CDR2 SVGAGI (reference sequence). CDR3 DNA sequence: TGTGCCAGCTGTTCTTCAGGGGGGCTCTATCAGCCCCAGCATTTT. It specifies CASCSSGGLYQPQHF.

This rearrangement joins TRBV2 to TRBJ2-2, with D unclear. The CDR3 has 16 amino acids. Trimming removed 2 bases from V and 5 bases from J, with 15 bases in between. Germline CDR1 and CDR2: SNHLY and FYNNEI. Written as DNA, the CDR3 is TGTGCCAGCAGTGAACGGAGTCCGGAAGTTACCGGGGAGCTGTTTTTT. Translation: CASSERSPEVTGELFF. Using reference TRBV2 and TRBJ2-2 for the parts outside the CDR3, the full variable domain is EPEVTQTPSHQVTQMGQEVILRCVPISNHLYFYWYRQILGQKVEFLVSFYNNEISEKSEIFDDQFSVERPDGSNFTLKIRSTKLEDSAMYFCASSERSPEVTGELFFGEGSRLTVL.